A single sample gave rise to the 19 T cell receptor beta chains below, sequenced in a study of T cells in Graves' hyperthyroidism and ophthalmopathy. From RNA transcripts, TCR beta CDR3 regions were amplified. Primed by the HTBI set, a first-round RT-PCR was run on the TCR CDR3. Each CDR3 protein gets one entry after TCRdb re-called the multiplex PCR reads with MiXCR. The table shows 210,000 or so distinct CDR3 sequences, with roughly 18% occurring only once. The sample was blood. Receptors originate from a man aged 45-65 years with Graves' hyperthyroidism.

This clonotype was seen ten or more times. The chain joins TRBV10-3 to TRBJ2-7; 9 nucleotides line up with TRBD2. V trimming: 0 bases; J trimming: 2 bases; junction bases outside the gene matches: 5. Germline CDR1 and CDR2: ENHRY and SYGVKD. The CDR3 spans 16 residues. DNA for the CDR3: TGTGCCATCAGTGAGTCCGGGACTAGCAGAACCTACGAGCAGTACTTC. Its protein is CAISESGTSRTYEQYF.

The genes are TRBV15 and TRBJ2-2; D perhaps matches TRBD1 (6 bases). From germline, CDR1 is LNHNV and CDR2 YYDKDF (reference sequence). Deletions cut 0 bases from V and 2 bases from J, with 10 bases between. CDR3 length: 16 amino acids. CDR3 sequence (DNA): TGTGCCACCAGCAGAGATCCGGGACAAAACACCGGGGAGCTGTTTTTT. Translated: CATSRDPGQNTGELFF.

This clonotype was picked up many times. The chain links TRBV20-1 to TRBJ2-1, with TRBD2 matching over 7 bases. With V trimmed by 2 bases and J by 7 bases, 8 bases remained unmatched. Per the germline V gene, CDR1 is DFQATT and CDR2 is SNEGSKA (reference sequence). This CDR3 region has 14 residues. The CDR3 DNA follows: TGCAGTGCTAGACTCGGACTAGGGAGGAATGAGCAGTTCTTC. As protein: CSARLGLGRNEQFF.

This clonotype was detected many times. The chain's CDR3 is CASSWRLGEVADTQYF. The CDR3 region has the DNA TGTGCCAGCAGCTGGAGGTTGGGGGAGGTTGCAGATACGCAGTATTTT. V gene TRBV11-2 combines with J gene TRBJ2-3; possible D gene TRBD2, 6 bases. The V gene lost 4 bases and the J gene lost 4 bases, with 18 bases spanning the gap. This CDR3 spans 16 amino acids. Germline V CDR1 and CDR2: SGHAT, FQNNGV. The variable domain in full, with the rest retrieved from reference TRBV11-2 and TRBJ2-3, is EAGVAQSPRYKIIEKRQSVAFWCNPISGHATLYWYQQILGQGPKLLIQFQNNGVVDDSQLPKDRFSAERLKGVDSTLKIQPAKLEDSAVYLCASSWRLGEVADTQYFGPGTRLTVL.

This rearrangement joins TRBV20-1 to TRBJ2-2; D not resolved. This CDR3 is 17 amino acids long. Germline V gene sequence: CDR1 DFQATT, CDR2 SNEGSKA (reference sequence). V lost 5 bases and J lost 0, with 19 bases in between. The CDR3 bases are TGCAGTGCTGTAGTAACCGGAGCCGGATCGAACACCGGGGAGCTGTTTTTT. Its protein is CSAVVTGAGSNTGELFF.

This clonotype was detected many times. The chain has TRBV11-3 and TRBJ2-1; the match to TRBD2 covers 14 bases. Germline-derived CDR1 and CDR2 are SGHNT and YENEEA. V shed 0 bases and J 2 bases; nucleotides not matched to a gene: 6. The length of the CDR3 is 19 residues. The CDR3 coding sequence is TGTGCCAGCAGCTTAGATCCGAGGACTAGCGGGAGGACCTACAATGAGCAGTTCTTC. Amino acids: CASSLDPRTSGRTYNEQFF.

This clonotype has ten or more counts. This rearrangement joins TRBV7-6 to TRBJ2-1; 9 positions agree with TRBD2. CDR1 is SGHVS and CDR2 is FNYEAQ in the germline V gene. The CDR3 runs 17 residues. The junction had 5 bases not matched to a gene; V was cut back by 1 base and J by 1 base. This CDR3 is CASSLGSGSLSYNEQFF. The CDR3 DNA is TGTGCCAGCAGCTTAGGTAGCGGGAGTCTTTCCTACAATGAGCAGTTCTTC.

The genes are TRBV29-1 and TRBJ1-2; D unresolved. The germline V gene has CDR1 SQVTM and CDR2 ANQGSEA. This CDR3 has 16 amino acids. The V gene lost 2 bases and the J gene lost 0 bases, with 16 bases spanning the gap. The DNA for the CDR3 is TGCAGCGTTGAATGGTTTTCCCCTGGAGCTAACTATGGCTACACCTTC. It encodes CSVEWFSPGANYGYTF.

This clonotype showed up many times. The chain links TRBV6-2 or TRBV6-3 to TRBJ2-3; D not resolved. CDR3 length: 14 amino acids. V was pared by 2 bases and J by 4 bases, with 10 bases between. The germline CDR1 and CDR2 sequences are MNHEY and SVGEGT. The DNA for the CDR3 is TGTGCCAGCAGTTACCCCCGGCAGTCAGATACGCAGTATTTT. Its protein product is CASSYPRQSDTQYF.

This clonotype was detected many times. This sequence joins TRBV12-3 or TRBV12-4 and TRBJ1-3; 7 bases line up with TRBD1. V lost 4 bases to trimming and J lost 2 bases; unmatched junction nucleotides: 5. This CDR3 comprises 15 residues. The CDR3 region is CASSSQGGTGNTIYF. CDR3 nucleotides: TGTGCCAGCAGTTCCCAGGGGGGGACTGGAAACACCATATATTTT.

The table lists this clonotype with a few counts. V and J are TRBV5-1 and TRBJ1-4; D is unclear. The CDR3 loop spans 15 amino acids. Trimming cost V 0 bases and J 6 bases, with 12 bases left between them. The V gene's germline CDR1 is SGHRS and CDR2 YFSETQ. The DNA for the CDR3 is TGCGCCAGCAGCTTGGCCGAAGGAGGTGATGAAAAACTGTTTTTT. Its protein product is CASSLAEGGDEKLFF.

There are many counts of this clonotype. The chain combines TRBV30 with TRBJ2-3; 8 bases are shared with TRBD2. Germline V gives CDR1 GTSNPN, CDR2 SVGIG (reference sequence). The CDR3 is 16 residues long. Losses at the gene ends were 2 bases for V and 1 base for J; bases not matched to a gene: 8. CDR3 nucleotide sequence: TGTGCCTGGAGTAACGAGCGGGAGTCTGGCACAGATACGCAGTATTTT. It translates to CAWSNERESGTDTQYF.

This clonotype was detected ten times or more. CDR3 in amino acids: CAIGRTYHGYTF. The CDR3 DNA follows: TGTGCCATAGGACGAACCTACCATGGCTACACCTTC. The chain carries TRBV28 and TRBJ1-2; D gene uncertain. The germline V and J ends were trimmed by 10 bases and 6 bases, with 15 bases remaining between them. CDR3 length: 12 residues. Germline assignment: CDR1 MDHEN and CDR2 SYDVKM.

This clonotype was found a few times. J is TRBJ1-4 and V is TRBV20-1; 8 bases align to TRBD1. The germline V gene encodes CDR1 DFQATT and CDR2 SNEGSKA (reference sequence). The V gene end was trimmed by 6 bases and the J gene end by 1 base; junction bases not matched to a gene: 4. The CDR3 has 14 residues. CDR3 in DNA: TGCAGTGCCCTGGACAGGGTAACTAATGAAAAACTGTTTTTT. Protein sequence: CSALDRVTNEKLFF.

The chain combines TRBV29-1 with TRBJ2-7, with 8 positions matching TRBD1. Germline lookup yields CDR1 SQVTM and CDR2 ANQGSEA. The CDR3 loop spans 15 amino acids. V dropped 0 bases and J dropped 3; count of bases not matched to a gene: 7. CDR3 bases: TGCAGCGTTGAAGATGAAGACAGGGGTGACTACGAGCAGTACTTC. Amino acids: CSVEDEDRGDYEQYF.

The chain joins TRBV10-3 to TRBJ2-1; 13 nucleotides line up with TRBD2. Losses at the gene ends were 5 bases for V and 5 bases for J; bases not matched to a gene: 3. This CDR3 is built from 15 residues. The V gene's germline CDR1 is ENHRY and CDR2 SYGVKD. Written as DNA, the CDR3 is TGTGCCATCAGTTCCGGGACTAGCGGGAACAATGAGCAGTTCTTC. This sequence encodes CAISSGTSGNNEQFF.

This clonotype was observed many times. The chain employs TRBV6-1 and TRBJ1-2, with D tentatively TRBD1 (5 bases). The CDR3 spans 18 residues. Trimming shortened V by 0 bases and J by 2 bases, and 19 bases separated the two germline ends. Looked up from germline, CDR1 is MNHNS and CDR2 is SASEGT. CDR3: CASSEAGAGLITNYGYTF. CDR3 coding DNA: TGTGCCAGCAGTGAAGCCGGGGCAGGACTCATAACCAACTATGGCTACACCTTC.

Ten or more counts support this clonotype. The V and J genes are TRBV7-6 and TRBJ2-1, with 11 bases aligning to TRBD2. Trimming cost V 5 bases and J 9 bases; bases outside gene matches: 9. The CDR3 is made up of 15 amino acids. Germline CDR1 SGHVS, CDR2 FNYEAQ. The CDR3 region has the DNA TGTGCCAGCAGCATGGTAGCGGGAGGGGGGGGTGAGCAGTTCTTC. This sequence encodes CASSMVAGGGGEQFF.

The J gene is TRBJ2-3, the V gene TRBV5-1, with TRBD2 identical over 9 bases. Germline CDR1 is SGHRS and CDR2 is YFSETQ. V was pared by 3 bases and J by 4 bases, with 3 bases of the junction left unmatched. There are 14 residues in the CDR3. CDR3 in amino acids: CASSWGLASDTQYF. DNA for the CDR3: TGCGCCAGCAGCTGGGGACTAGCCTCAGATACGCAGTATTTT.